The rows below give T cell receptor beta chains drawn from one sample of a study of CD8+CD57+ T cells in acquired aplastic anemia. Each CDR3 protein gets one entry after TCRdb re-called the reads with MiXCR. Altogether 150,000 to 200,000 distinct CDR3 sequences are present, nearly 50% being singletons, with the ten largest covering around 9.7%. What was sequenced was sorted CD4+, CD8+, or CD8+CD57+ T cells (not recorded which) from PBMCs. These receptors all stem from a human donor with aplastic anemia. The CDR3 runs from the conserved cysteine through the conserved F or W. D genes are given only for firm matches. Clone size, where shown, is once, few, many, or a class for clones that have expanded.

D gene: NA
clone size: many
V gene: TRBV25-1
CDR3 length: 13
J gene: TRBJ2-2
CDR3 protein: CASSEFSTGELFF
CDR3 DNA: TGTGCCAGCAGTGAATTCAGCACCGGGGAGCTGTTTTTT

D gene: TRBD1
clone size: NA
V gene: TRBV2
CDR3 length: 14
J gene: TRBJ1-4
CDR3 protein: CASSARTGGEKLFF
CDR3 DNA: TGTGCCAGCAGTGCGCGGACAGGAGGTGAAAAACTGTTTTTT

D gene: NA
clone size: NA
V gene: TRBV15
CDR3 length: 16
J gene: TRBJ1-6
CDR3 protein: CATSRDFGGTNSPLHF
CDR3 DNA: TGTGCCACCAGCAGAGATTTCGGGGGGACTAATTCACCCCTCCACTTT

D gene: NA
clone size: many
V gene: TRBV3-1
CDR3 length: 15
J gene: TRBJ1-1
CDR3 protein: CASSQKSDGNTEAFF
CDR3 DNA: TGTGCCAGCAGCCAAAAATCCGACGGGAACACTGAAGCTTTCTTT

D gene: TRBD1
clone size: NA
V gene: TRBV5-6
CDR3 length: 17
J gene: TRBJ2-5
CDR3 protein: CASSLVGPEGQRETQYF
CDR3 DNA: TGTGCCAGCAGCTTAGTGGGACCCGAGGGACAGCGGGAGACCCAGTACTTC

D gene: TRBD2
clone size: NA
V gene: TRBV11-1
CDR3 length: 16
J gene: TRBJ2-7
CDR3 protein: CTSSLGLAAVPYEQYF
CDR3 DNA: TGTACCAGCAGCTTAGGTCTAGCGGCAGTCCCCTACGAGCAGTACTTC

D gene: TRBD1
clone size: many
V gene: TRBV13
CDR3 length: 14
J gene: TRBJ1-1
CDR3 protein: CASSLYDREFEAFF
CDR3 DNA: TGTGCCAGCAGCCTTTATGACAGGGAATTTGAAGCTTTCTTT

D gene: NA
clone size: NA
V gene: TRBV10-2
CDR3 length: 14
J gene: TRBJ1-5
CDR3 protein: CASSESNREETQHF
CDR3 DNA: TGCGCCAGCAGTGAGAGTAACAGGGAAGAGACCCAGCATTTT

D gene: NA
clone size: NA
V gene: TRBV12-3/TRBV12-4
CDR3 length: 13
J gene: TRBJ2-7
CDR3 protein: CASSFWGRSEQYF
CDR3 DNA: TGTGCCAGCAGTTTTTGGGGTAGAAGCGAGCAGTACTTC

D gene: NA
clone size: NA
V gene: TRBV6-5
CDR3 length: 13
J gene: TRBJ2-7
CDR3 protein: CASSYPLAYEQYF
CDR3 DNA: TGTGCCAGCAGTTACCCGCTGGCCTACGAGCAGTACTTC

D gene: NA
clone size: many
V gene: TRBV6-1
CDR3 length: 15
J gene: TRBJ2-7
CDR3 protein: CASSAGHLISYEQYF
CDR3 DNA: TGTGCCAGCAGTGCGGGACACCTAATCTCCTACGAGCAGTACTTC

D gene: TRBD2
clone size: NA
V gene: TRBV20-1
CDR3 length: 16
J gene: TRBJ2-1
CDR3 protein: CSARSTSGRVYNEQFF
CDR3 DNA: TGCAGTGCTAGGTCCACTAGCGGGAGGGTGTACAATGAGCAGTTCTTC

D gene: TRBD1
clone size: NA
V gene: TRBV7-2
CDR3 length: 14
J gene: TRBJ2-7
CDR3 protein: CASSLDRVAHGQYF
CDR3 DNA: TGTGCCAGCAGTTTGGACAGGGTAGCACATGGGCAGTACTTC

D gene: TRBD2
clone size: once
V gene: TRBV20-1
CDR3 length: 14
J gene: TRBJ2-7
CDR3 protein: CSARGLAGGHEQYF
CDR3 DNA: TGCAGTGCTAGAGGGCTAGCGGGAGGGCACGAGCAGTACTTC

D gene: NA
clone size: NA
V gene: TRBV24-1
CDR3 length: 13
J gene: TRBJ1-1
CDR3 protein: CATSDSTEFEAFF
CDR3 DNA: TGTGCCACCAGTGATTCGACAGAGTTTGAAGCTTTCTTT

D gene: NA
clone size: few
V gene: TRBV30
CDR3 length: 16
J gene: TRBJ2-7
CDR3 protein: CAWSPRTVADYYEQYF
CDR3 DNA: TGTGCCTGGAGTCCCCGGACAGTAGCGGACTACTACGAGCAGTACTTC

D gene: NA
clone size: few
V gene: TRBV7-2
CDR3 length: 15
J gene: TRBJ1-2
CDR3 protein: CASSPTRTGRYGYTF
CDR3 DNA: TGTGCCAGCAGCCCAACCCGCACGGGACGCTATGGCTACACCTTC

D gene: TRBD1
clone size: few
V gene: TRBV6-4
CDR3 length: 14
J gene: TRBJ1-1
CDR3 protein: CASRPDRVNTEAFF
CDR3 DNA: TGTGCCAGCAGACCTGACAGGGTTAACACTGAAGCTTTCTTT

D gene: TRBD1
clone size: NA
V gene: TRBV7-4
CDR3 length: 16
J gene: TRBJ2-3
CDR3 protein: CASSFRQGGNTDTQYF
CDR3 DNA: TGTGCCAGCAGCTTTCGACAGGGGGGGAACACAGATACGCAGTATTTT

D gene: TRBD2
clone size: NA
V gene: TRBV11-1
CDR3 length: 16
J gene: TRBJ2-7
CDR3 protein: CASSPLLAGDPYEQYF
CDR3 DNA: TGTGCCAGCAGTCCGCTACTAGCGGGGGATCCCTACGAGCAGTACTTC

D gene: NA
clone size: many
V gene: TRBV7-2
CDR3 length: 15
J gene: TRBJ1-2
CDR3 protein: CASSLKVTVNYGYTF
CDR3 DNA: TGTGCCAGCAGCTTAAAGGTTACCGTGAACTATGGCTACACCTTC

D gene: TRBD2
clone size: many
V gene: TRBV24-1
CDR3 length: 17
J gene: TRBJ2-1
CDR3 protein: CATSDSLLQRGSAEQFF
CDR3 DNA: TGTGCCACCAGTGATTCCTTGCTTCAGCGGGGGAGCGCTGAGCAGTTCTTC

D gene: TRBD1
clone size: many
V gene: TRBV5-5
CDR3 length: 15
J gene: TRBJ2-7
CDR3 protein: CASSSGGQSLYEQYF
CDR3 DNA: TGTGCCAGCAGCTCAGGGGGCCAGTCTCTCTACGAGCAGTACTTC

D gene: NA
clone size: many
V gene: TRBV7-3
CDR3 length: 13
J gene: TRBJ2-5
CDR3 protein: CASSSGLQETRYF
CDR3 DNA: TGTGCCAGCAGCTCGGGTCTTCAAGAGACCCGGTACTTC

D gene: NA
clone size: NA
V gene: TRBV7-6
CDR3 length: 15
J gene: TRBJ2-5
CDR3 protein: CASSLVIGQVETQYF
CDR3 DNA: TGTGCCAGCAGCTTAGTAATCGGGCAGGTTGAGACCCAGTACTTC

D gene: NA
clone size: few
V gene: TRBV3-1
CDR3 length: 14
J gene: TRBJ1-1
CDR3 protein: CASSPVGENTEAFF
CDR3 DNA: TGTGCCAGCAGCCCAGTAGGAGAGAACACTGAAGCTTTCTTT

D gene: TRBD2
clone size: NA
V gene: TRBV10-2
CDR3 length: 18
J gene: TRBJ2-7
CDR3 protein: CASSVSLAGDCVVYEQYF
CDR3 DNA: TGCGCCAGCAGTGTTAGTCTAGCGGGAGATTGTGTGGTCTACGAGCAGTACTTC

D gene: NA
clone size: few
V gene: TRBV20-1
CDR3 length: 11
J gene: TRBJ2-5
CDR3 protein: CSASRAETQYF
CDR3 DNA: TGCAGTGCTAGCCGAGCGGAGACCCAGTACTTC

D gene: NA
clone size: NA
V gene: TRBV7-3
CDR3 length: 13
J gene: TRBJ2-7
CDR3 protein: CASSLSLSYEQYF
CDR3 DNA: TGTGCCAGCAGCTTATCCCTCTCCTACGAGCAGTACTTC

D gene: NA
clone size: many
V gene: TRBV6-1
CDR3 length: 14
J gene: TRBJ2-5
CDR3 protein: CASYLGGSQETQYF
CDR3 DNA: TGTGCCAGCTATTTGGGGGGATCCCAAGAGACCCAGTACTTC

D gene: TRBD1
clone size: NA
V gene: TRBV7-2
CDR3 length: 15
J gene: TRBJ1-5
CDR3 protein: CASSLGQGPYQPQHF
CDR3 DNA: TGTGCCAGCAGCCTCGGACAGGGCCCCTATCAGCCCCAGCATTTT

D gene: NA
clone size: few
V gene: TRBV20-1
CDR3 length: 14
J gene: TRBJ2-7
CDR3 protein: CSARDVGSTYEQYF
CDR3 DNA: TGCAGTGCTAGAGATGTGGGCAGCACCTACGAGCAGTACTTC

D gene: NA
clone size: few
V gene: TRBV5-1
CDR3 length: 14
J gene: TRBJ1-1
CDR3 protein: CASSLGLLNTEAFF
CDR3 DNA: TGCGCCAGCAGCTTAGGCCTCCTGAACACTGAAGCTTTCTTT

D gene: NA
clone size: NA
V gene: TRBV10-3
CDR3 length: 13
J gene: TRBJ1-2
CDR3 protein: CAISVDTNYGYTF
CDR3 DNA: TGTGCCATCAGTGTCGACACTAACTATGGCTACACCTTC

D gene: NA
clone size: NA
V gene: TRBV2
CDR3 length: 13
J gene: TRBJ1-1
CDR3 protein: CASSVQENTEAFF
CDR3 DNA: TGTGCCAGCAGTGTTCAGGAGAACACTGAAGCTTTCTTT

D gene: NA
clone size: NA
V gene: TRBV19
CDR3 length: 16
J gene: TRBJ2-3
CDR3 protein: CASSRVGGNNADTQYF
CDR3 DNA: TGTGCCAGTAGTCGAGTGGGGGGCAATAATGCAGATACGCAGTATTTT

D gene: NA
clone size: NA
V gene: TRBV24-1
CDR3 length: 15
J gene: TRBJ2-1
CDR3 protein: CATSDYGAGSMEQFF
CDR3 DNA: TGTGCCACCAGTGATTACGGGGCCGGTAGTATGGAGCAGTTCTTC

D gene: NA
clone size: many
V gene: TRBV19
CDR3 length: 16
J gene: TRBJ1-2
CDR3 protein: CASSIYSIYTFYGYTF
CDR3 DNA: TGTGCCAGTAGTATATATAGTATCTACACTTTCTATGGCTACACCTTC

D gene: TRBD2
clone size: many
V gene: TRBV5-1
CDR3 length: 15
J gene: TRBJ2-1
CDR3 protein: CASSLGTSGYNEQFF
CDR3 DNA: TGCGCCAGCAGCTTGGGGACTAGCGGTTACAATGAGCAGTTCTTC

D gene: TRBD2
clone size: few
V gene: TRBV6-2/TRBV6-3
CDR3 length: 18
J gene: TRBJ2-7
CDR3 protein: CASSHLPSGLAGTYEQYF
CDR3 DNA: TGTGCCAGCAGTCACTTACCGTCAGGACTAGCGGGCACCTACGAGCAGTACTTC

D gene: NA
clone size: few
V gene: TRBV3-1
CDR3 length: 17
J gene: TRBJ2-1
CDR3 protein: CASSPYLAVSGRDEQFF
CDR3 DNA: TGTGCCAGCAGCCCCTATTTAGCGGTCTCCGGCAGGGATGAGCAGTTCTTC

D gene: TRBD1
clone size: NA
V gene: TRBV5-4
CDR3 length: 14
J gene: TRBJ2-5
CDR3 protein: CASSSTGEEETQYF
CDR3 DNA: TGTGCCAGCAGCTCGACAGGGGAAGAGGAGACCCAGTACTTC

D gene: NA
clone size: few
V gene: TRBV15
CDR3 length: 15
J gene: TRBJ1-2
CDR3 protein: CATSRDIGERYGYTF
CDR3 DNA: TGTGCCACCAGCAGAGATATAGGGGAGAGGTATGGCTACACCTTC

D gene: TRBD2
clone size: NA
V gene: TRBV15
CDR3 length: 16
J gene: TRBJ2-7
CDR3 protein: CATSRDLARGSNEQYF
CDR3 DNA: TGTGCCACCAGCAGAGATTTGGCGCGCGGGAGCAACGAGCAGTACTTC

D gene: NA
clone size: NA
V gene: TRBV7-6
CDR3 length: 14
J gene: TRBJ2-2
CDR3 protein: CASRGLPNTGELFF
CDR3 DNA: TGTGCCAGCAGAGGACTACCGAACACCGGGGAGCTGTTTTTT

D gene: NA
clone size: NA
V gene: TRBV7-2
CDR3 length: 13
J gene: TRBJ2-3
CDR3 protein: CACGERNTDTQYF
CDR3 DNA: TGTGCCTGCGGGGAGCGGAACACAGATACGCAGTATTTT

D gene: NA
clone size: NA
V gene: TRBV7-2
CDR3 length: 14
J gene: TRBJ2-3
CDR3 protein: CASSQTSGTDTQYF
CDR3 DNA: TGTGCCAGCAGCCAGACGTCCGGCACAGATACGCAGTATTTT

D gene: TRBD1
clone size: once
V gene: TRBV9
CDR3 length: 15
J gene: TRBJ1-3
CDR3 protein: CASSGAGGSGNTIYF
CDR3 DNA: TGTGCCAGCAGCGGAGCAGGGGGCTCTGGAAACACCATATATTTT

D gene: NA
clone size: once
V gene: TRBV15
CDR3 length: 15
J gene: TRBJ1-5
CDR3 protein: CATSISGFGNQPQHF
CDR3 DNA: TGTGCCACCAGCATATCAGGGTTTGGAAATCAGCCCCAGCATTTT

D gene: NA
clone size: NA
V gene: TRBV10-2
CDR3 length: 13
J gene: TRBJ2-3
CDR3 protein: CAGIRGSTDTQYF
CDR3 DNA: TGCGCCGGCATCCGCGGGAGCACAGATACGCAGTATTTT

D gene: TRBD1
clone size: many
V gene: TRBV29-1
CDR3 length: 14
J gene: TRBJ2-2
CDR3 protein: CSGLRQGWGGELFF
CDR3 DNA: TGCAGCGGCCTTAGACAGGGTTGGGGCGGGGAGCTGTTTTTT

D gene: NA
clone size: NA
V gene: TRBV10-1
CDR3 length: 12
J gene: TRBJ2-7
CDR3 protein: CASGETSYEQYF
CDR3 DNA: TGCGCCAGCGGGGAGACCTCCTACGAGCAGTACTTC

D gene: NA
clone size: NA
V gene: TRBV7-8
CDR3 length: 15
J gene: TRBJ1-5
CDR3 protein: CASSLEGQYNQPQHF
CDR3 DNA: TGTGCCAGCAGCTTAGAAGGACAGTACAATCAGCCCCAGCATTTT

D gene: TRBD1
clone size: few
V gene: TRBV9
CDR3 length: 15
J gene: TRBJ2-5
CDR3 protein: CASSARDRGTETQYF
CDR3 DNA: TGTGCCAGCAGCGCCCGGGACAGGGGGACGGAGACCCAGTACTTC